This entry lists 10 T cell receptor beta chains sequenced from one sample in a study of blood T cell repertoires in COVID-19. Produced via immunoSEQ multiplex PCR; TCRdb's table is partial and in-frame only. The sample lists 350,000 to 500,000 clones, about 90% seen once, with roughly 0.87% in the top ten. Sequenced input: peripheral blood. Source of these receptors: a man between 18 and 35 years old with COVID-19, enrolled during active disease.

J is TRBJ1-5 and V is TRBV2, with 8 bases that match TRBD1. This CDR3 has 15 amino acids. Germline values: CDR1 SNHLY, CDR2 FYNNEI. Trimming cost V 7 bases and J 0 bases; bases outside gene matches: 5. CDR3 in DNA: TGTGCCAGCACCCTGACAGGGGATAGCAATCAGCCCCAGCATTTT. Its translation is CASTLTGDSNQPQHF.

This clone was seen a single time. The CDR3 sequence is CASRGQKSQETQYF. The DNA of the CDR3 is TGTGCCAGTAGGGGACAAAAGAGCCAAGAGACCCAGTACTTC. V usage is TRBV3-1 (or the pseudogene TRBV3-2) and J usage is TRBJ2-5; D might be TRBD1 (6 bases). The CDR3 has 14 residues. V gave up 9 bases and J gave up 1 base, with 15 bases separating them. From germline, CDR1 is LGHDT and CDR2 YNNKEL (reference sequence).

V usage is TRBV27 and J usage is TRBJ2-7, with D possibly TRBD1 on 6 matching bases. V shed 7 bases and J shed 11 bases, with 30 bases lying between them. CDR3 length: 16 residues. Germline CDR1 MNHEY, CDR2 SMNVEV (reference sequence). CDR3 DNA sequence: TGTGCCAGCAAAGAATTAAAGACAGGCATTTTTGAGGTGGAGTACTTC. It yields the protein CASKELKTGIFEVEYF.

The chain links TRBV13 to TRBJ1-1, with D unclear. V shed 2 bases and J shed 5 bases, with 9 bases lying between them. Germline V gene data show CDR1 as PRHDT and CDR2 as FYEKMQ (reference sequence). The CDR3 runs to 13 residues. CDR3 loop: CASSLRGMTEAFF. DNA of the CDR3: TGTGCCAGCAGCTTAAGAGGGATGACTGAAGCTTTCTTT. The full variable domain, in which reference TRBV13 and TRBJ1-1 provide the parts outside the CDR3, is AAGVIQSPRHLIKEKRETATLKCYPIPRHDTVYWYQQGPGQDPQFLISFYEKMQSDKGSIPDRFSAQQFSDYHSELNMSSLELGDSALYFCASSLRGMTEAFFGQGTRLTVV.

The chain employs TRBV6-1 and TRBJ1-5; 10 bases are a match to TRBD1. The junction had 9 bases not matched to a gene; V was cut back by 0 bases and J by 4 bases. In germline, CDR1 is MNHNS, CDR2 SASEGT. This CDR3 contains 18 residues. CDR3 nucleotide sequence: TGTGCCAGCAGTGAAGCTGGGACAGGGGTTTTGGGTAATCAGCCCCAGCATTTT. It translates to CASSEAGTGVLGNQPQHF.

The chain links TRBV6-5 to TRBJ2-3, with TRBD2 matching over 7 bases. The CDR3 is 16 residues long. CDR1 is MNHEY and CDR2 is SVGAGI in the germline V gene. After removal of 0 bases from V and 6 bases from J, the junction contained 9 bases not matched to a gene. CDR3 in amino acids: CASSYSASGPGDTQYF. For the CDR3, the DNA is TGTGCCAGCAGTTACTCGGCTAGCGGACCGGGCGATACGCAGTATTTT.

The CDR3, as DNA: TGTGCCAGTAATGTCGGGACTAGAAGCACAGATACGCAGTATTTT. Protein product: CASNVGTRSTDTQYF. This chain joins TRBV19 and TRBJ2-3; 8 bases are a match to TRBD2. The CDR3 is 15 amino acids. The trim removed 7 bases at V and 0 bases at J, leaving 6 bases unmatched. Germline V gene sequence: CDR1 LNHDA, CDR2 SQIVND (reference sequence).

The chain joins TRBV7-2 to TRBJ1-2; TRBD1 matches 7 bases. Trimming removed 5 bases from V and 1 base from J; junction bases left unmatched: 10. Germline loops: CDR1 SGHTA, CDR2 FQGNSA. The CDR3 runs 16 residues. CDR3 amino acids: CASSQFTGVYNYGYTF. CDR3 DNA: TGTGCCAGCAGCCAATTCACAGGGGTGTATAACTATGGCTACACCTTC. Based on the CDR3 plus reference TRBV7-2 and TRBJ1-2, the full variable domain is GAGVSQSPSNKVTEKGKDVELRCDPISGHTALYWYRQSLGQGLEFLIYFQGNSAPDKSGLPSDRFSAERTGGSVSTLTIQRTQQEDSAVYLCASSQFTGVYNYGYTFGSGTRLTVV.

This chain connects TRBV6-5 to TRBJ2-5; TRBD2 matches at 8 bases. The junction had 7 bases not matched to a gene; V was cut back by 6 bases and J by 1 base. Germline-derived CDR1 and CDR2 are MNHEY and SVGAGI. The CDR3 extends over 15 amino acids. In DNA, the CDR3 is TGTGCCAGCAGGGGGGCTAGCGGGCGCCAAGAGACCCAGTACTTC. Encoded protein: CASRGASGRQETQYF.

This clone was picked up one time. CDR3 loop: CASSGRDSSPLHF. In DNA form, the CDR3 reads TGTGCCAGCAGCGGTCGGGACAGTTCACCCCTCCACTTT. The rearrangement joins TRBV7-9 to TRBJ1-6; 7 nucleotides match TRBD1. The ends lost 5 bases at V and 9 bases at J; junction bases unmatched: 4. The CDR3 runs to 13 residues. Germline CDR1 and CDR2: SEHNR and FQNEAQ (reference sequence). Filled out from reference TRBV7-9 and TRBJ1-6, the complete variable domain reads DTGVSQNPRHKITKRGQNVTFRCDPISEHNRLYWYRQTLGQGPEFLTYFQNEAQLEKSRLLSDRFSAERPKGSFSTLEIQRTEQGDSAMYLCASSGRDSSPLHFGNGTRLTVT.